This T cell receptor (beta chain) was captured in a study of T cell responses to AZD1222 COVID-19 vaccine (dated by TCRdb to about 2021). For the study in its entirety: AZD1222 recipients given second doses at about 4 weeks or at about 12 weeks were pooled, since spike-specific TCR depth and breadth were not found to differ between the two schedules. TCR sequencing was performed for some 250 trial participants, of whom about 200 were given two doses of AZD1222 and 26 were given two doses of MenACWY control vaccine. Enrollment into the trials was organized by age into subgroups of 18-55, 56-69 and 70-plus years, and those subgroups contained about 150, 27 and 61 TCR-sequenced participants, respectively.

This sample's time point label indicates: baseline before first vaccination. Samples from vaccinated people were obtained from the UK trials COV001 and COV002, which included a single-blind randomized controlled phase 2/3 trial of AZD1222 (ChAdOx1 nCoV-19) in healthy adults. For TCRbeta chain sequencing, PBMC samples from trial participants were taken at day 0 and at day 28 after the second dose. With respect to this clone: No antigen is known for it. The input lacks base qualities; no much larger clone sits a single base away.

Inclusive of the bounding cysteine and phenylalanine, the CDR3 is 14 residues long. The sequence is cut down to CDR3 DNA, 42 bases in frame from base 1. CDR1 SGDLS and CDR2 YYNGEE were looked up in the germline V gene. The V end loses 3 bases and the J end loses 5 bases, and a stretch of 14 bases separates them. The CDR3 regions of human TCRbeta chains were analyzed by immunosequencing. As for the authors' bioinformatics: Repertoire TCRs were matched against a reference library of SARS-CoV-2-specific TCRs generated with the MIRA antigen-specificity platform. Breadth meant the fraction of unique TCRs that were SARS-CoV-2-associated, whereas depth meant the fraction of total T cells that were SARS-CoV-2-associated. Using the MIRA data, every spike-specific TCR was mapped to the spike region that the TCR reacted to and assigned to either a CD4 or a CD8 class. Log10-transformed breadth and depth values were compared by one-way ANOVA with Sidak's multiple comparisons tests. In TCRdb, the immuneACCESS table is reduced to in-frame sequences with V and J assigned. These tables do not hold every clone; where another copy was compared, an unresolved V gene accounts for under half, and the others remain unexplained. The V and J calls and the clone size are those of that table, but D and trimming were determined from the DNA. This sample comprises around 60,000 clones, about 90% of them detected only once. The ten largest clones capture around 5% of the sample.

The research as a whole found: The 56-69-year group was small, and its depth increase did not reach significance, likely because of low power. No day 14 peak-response samples were available, so repertoires were characterized only after the peak T cell response. Participants were mostly white British and included more females than males, and it was suggested by the authors that clonal diversity may have been underestimated. A significant rise in spike-specific TCR breadth and depth was observed after two AZD1222 doses relative to day 0 and relative to MenACWY recipients. The whole spike protein was spanned by vaccine-associated CD4 TCRs, and dominant responses were seen in regions 160-218 and 743-854. Epitopes outside the regions mutated in the B.1.351 and B.1.1.7 variants were reportedly recognized by nearly half of the unique spike-specific TCRs. Conclusions about previously exposed vaccinees are limited, since just 6 or 7 AZD1222 recipients were seropositive for SARS-CoV-2 at baseline.

The sequence links TRBV9 to TRBJ2-5; the best D guess is TRBD1, with 7 bases matching. Here the sequenced sample was peripheral blood, taken on day 0 of AZD1222 vaccination. This sequence was found in an adult in good health. CDR3 sequence: CASSAQGGAETQYF. Here is the DNA: TGTGCCAGCAGCGCTCAGGGGGGCGCGGAGACCCAGTACTTC.